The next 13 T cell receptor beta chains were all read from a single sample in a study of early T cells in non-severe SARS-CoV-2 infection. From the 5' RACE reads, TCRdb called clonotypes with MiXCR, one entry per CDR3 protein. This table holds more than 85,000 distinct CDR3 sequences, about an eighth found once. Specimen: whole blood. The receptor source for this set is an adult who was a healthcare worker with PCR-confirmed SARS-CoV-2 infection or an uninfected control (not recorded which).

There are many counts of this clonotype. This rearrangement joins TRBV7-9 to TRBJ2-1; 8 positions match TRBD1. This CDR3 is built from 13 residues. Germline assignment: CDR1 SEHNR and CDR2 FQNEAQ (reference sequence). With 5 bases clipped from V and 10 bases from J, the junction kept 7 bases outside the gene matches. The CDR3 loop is CASSPQGGREQFF. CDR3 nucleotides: TGTGCCAGCAGCCCACAGGGGGGTCGGGAGCAGTTCTTC. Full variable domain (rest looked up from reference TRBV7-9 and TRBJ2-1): DTGVSQNPRHKITKRGQNVTFRCDPISEHNRLYWYRQTLGQGPEFLTYFQNEAQLEKSRLLSDRFSAERPKGSFSTLEIQRTEQGDSAMYLCASSPQGGREQFFGPGTRLTVL.

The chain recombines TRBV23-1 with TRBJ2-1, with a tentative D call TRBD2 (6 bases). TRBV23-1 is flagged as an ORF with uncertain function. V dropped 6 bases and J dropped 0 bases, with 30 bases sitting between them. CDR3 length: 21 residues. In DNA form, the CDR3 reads TGCGCCAGCAGACAAACCTACCCCCCCGCGGGCCGAGCGGGCTCCTACAATGAGCAGTTCTTC. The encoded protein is CASRQTYPPAGRAGSYNEQFF.

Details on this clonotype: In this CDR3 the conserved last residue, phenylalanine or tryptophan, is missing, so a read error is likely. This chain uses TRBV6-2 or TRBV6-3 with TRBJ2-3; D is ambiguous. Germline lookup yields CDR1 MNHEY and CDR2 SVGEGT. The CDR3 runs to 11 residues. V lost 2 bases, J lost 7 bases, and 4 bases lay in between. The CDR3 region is CASSYAYTQYS. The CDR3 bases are TGTGCCAGCAGTTACGCGTATACGCAGTATTCT.

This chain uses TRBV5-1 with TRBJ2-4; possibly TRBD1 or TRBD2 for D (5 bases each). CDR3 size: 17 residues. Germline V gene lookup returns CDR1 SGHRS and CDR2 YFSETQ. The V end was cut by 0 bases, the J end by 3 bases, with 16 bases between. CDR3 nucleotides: TGCGCCAGCAGCTTGGGCCTGGGGGATCAAGGCAAAAACATTCAGTACTTC. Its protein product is CASSLGLGDQGKNIQYF.

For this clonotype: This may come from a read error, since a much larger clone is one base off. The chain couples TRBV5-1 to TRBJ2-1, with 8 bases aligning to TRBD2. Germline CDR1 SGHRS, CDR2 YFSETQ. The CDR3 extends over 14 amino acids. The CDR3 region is CVSRQREWGNEQFF. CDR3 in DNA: TGCGTCAGCAGGCAGCGGGAGTGGGGTAATGAGCAGTTCTTC. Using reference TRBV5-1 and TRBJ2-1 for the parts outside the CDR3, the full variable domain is KAGVTQTPRYLIKTRGQQVTLSCSPISGHRSVSWYQQTPGQGLQFLFEYFSETQRNKGNFPGRFSGRQFSNSRSEMNVSTLELGDSALYLCVSRQREWGNEQFFGPGTRLTVL.

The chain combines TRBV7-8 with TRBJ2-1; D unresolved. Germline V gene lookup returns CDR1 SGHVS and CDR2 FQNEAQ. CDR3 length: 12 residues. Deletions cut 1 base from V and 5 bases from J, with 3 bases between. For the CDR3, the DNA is TGTGCCAGCAGCTTAGTTCACAATGAGCAGTTCTTC. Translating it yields CASSLVHNEQFF.

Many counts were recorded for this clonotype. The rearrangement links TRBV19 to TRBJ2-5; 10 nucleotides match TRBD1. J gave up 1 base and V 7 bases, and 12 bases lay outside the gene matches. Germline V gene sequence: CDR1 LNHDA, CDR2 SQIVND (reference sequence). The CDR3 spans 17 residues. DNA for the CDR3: TGTGCCAGTACCTCCGGGACAGGGGTTTTGGCCCAAGAGACCCAGTACTTC. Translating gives CASTSGTGVLAQETQYF.

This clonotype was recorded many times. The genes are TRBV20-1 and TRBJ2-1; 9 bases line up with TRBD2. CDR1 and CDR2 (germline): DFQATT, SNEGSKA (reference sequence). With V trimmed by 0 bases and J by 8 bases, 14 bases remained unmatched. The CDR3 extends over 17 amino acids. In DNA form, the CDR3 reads TGCAGTGCTAGAGATCTCGCTAGCGGGACTATCACGGATGAGCAGTTCTTC. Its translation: CSARDLASGTITDEQFF.

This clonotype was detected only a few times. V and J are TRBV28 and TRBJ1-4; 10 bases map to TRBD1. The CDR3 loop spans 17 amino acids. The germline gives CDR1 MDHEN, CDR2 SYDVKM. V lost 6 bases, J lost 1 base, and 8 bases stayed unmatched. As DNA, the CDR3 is TGTGCCAGCAGCCCCCGGGACAGGGGACGAACTAATGAAAAACTGTTTTTT. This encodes CASSPRDRGRTNEKLFF.

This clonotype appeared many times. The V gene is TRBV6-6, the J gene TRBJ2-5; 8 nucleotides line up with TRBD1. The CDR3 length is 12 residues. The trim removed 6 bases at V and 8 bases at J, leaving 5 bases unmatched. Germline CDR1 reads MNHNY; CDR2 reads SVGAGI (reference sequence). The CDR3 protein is CASSQGAGTQYF. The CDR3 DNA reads TGTGCCAGCAGCCAGGGGGCGGGAACCCAGTACTTC.

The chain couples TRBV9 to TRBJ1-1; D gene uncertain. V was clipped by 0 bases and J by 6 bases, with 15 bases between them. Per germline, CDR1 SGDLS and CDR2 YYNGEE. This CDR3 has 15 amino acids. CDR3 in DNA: TGTGCCAGCAGCGTAGCTCCCGGAAATTTAGCTGAAGCTTTCTTT. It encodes CASSVAPGNLAEAFF.

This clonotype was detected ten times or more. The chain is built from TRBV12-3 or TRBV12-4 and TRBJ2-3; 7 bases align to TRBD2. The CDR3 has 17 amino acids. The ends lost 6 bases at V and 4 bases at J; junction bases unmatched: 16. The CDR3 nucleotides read TGTGCCAGCAGCATAACACCGGGACTACGCTACTCAGATACGCAGTATTTT. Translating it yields CASSITPGLRYSDTQYF.

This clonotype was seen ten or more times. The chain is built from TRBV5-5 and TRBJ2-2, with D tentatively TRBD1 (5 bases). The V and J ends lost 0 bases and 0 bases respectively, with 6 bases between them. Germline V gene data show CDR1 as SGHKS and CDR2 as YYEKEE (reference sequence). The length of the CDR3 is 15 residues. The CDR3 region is CASSLGQTNTGELFF. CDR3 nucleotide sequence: TGTGCCAGCAGCTTGGGACAGACGAACACCGGGGAGCTGTTTTTT.